This is a list of T cell receptor beta chains from one sample in a study of identical twins. TCRdb re-called the 5' RACE reads with MiXCR, one entry per CDR3 protein. The data contain about 520,000 distinct CDR3 sequences, approximately 22% of them singletons. These same records also appear under a second study, on T cells expressing NK-cell markers.

Input material: CD4+ T cells sorted from blood. These TCRs come from a woman younger than 35 in good health. CDR3s include the opening cysteine and the closing phenylalanine or tryptophan. A D gene is named only where the DNA matches it firmly. Size is omitted from some rows. Given values are once, few, many or a class for expanded clones.

>TRBV20-1|TRBJ2-3|.|.
TGCAGTGCTAGTTTGGATCGGCGACTCACAGATACGCAGTATTTT
CSASLDRRLTDTQYF
>TRBV20-1|TRBJ2-3|.|.
TGCAGTGCTAGACCCCAGAGCGGGACAAGCACAGATACGCAGTATTTT
CSARPQSGTSTDTQYF
>TRBV29-1|TRBJ1-1|.|.
TGCAGCGTTGACCTGAGGTATACTGAAGCTTTCTTT
CSVDLRYTEAFF
>TRBV20-1|TRBJ1-1|.|.
TGCAGTGCTGCAGCTTCGAACACTGAAGCTTTCTTT
CSAAASNTEAFF
>TRBV18|TRBJ1-1|.|.
TGTGCCAGCTCAGAGGGGTGGCGGGGCACTGAAGCTTTCTTT
CASSEGWRGTEAFF
>TRBV20-1|TRBJ2-2|few|TRBD2
TGCAGTGCTAGAGCTAGCGGGTACACCGGGGAGCTGTTTTTT
CSARASGYTGELFF
>TRBV10-3|TRBJ2-2|few|TRBD2
TGTGCCATCAGCCCGGGACTAGCGGGAGCCGGGGAGCTGTTTTTT
CAISPGLAGAGELFF
>TRBV12-3/TRBV12-4|TRBJ1-5|.|TRBD1
TGTGCCAGCAGGCTAACAGGGGGACGGCCCCAGCATTTT
CASRLTGGRPQHF
>TRBV2|TRBJ2-1|few|TRBD2
TGTGCCAGGAAGACTAGCGACTACAATGAGCAGTTCTTC
CARKTSDYNEQFF
>TRBV4-1|TRBJ2-3|few|TRBD2
TGCGCCAGCAGCCAAACAGCGGGAGTAGATACGCAGTATTTT
CASSQTAGVDTQYF
>TRBV20-1|TRBJ2-5|many|.
TGCAGTGCTAGCCGGGACCCCCGAGAGACCCAGTACTTC
CSASRDPRETQYF
>TRBV12-3/TRBV12-4|TRBJ2-3|few|TRBD1
TGTGCCAGCAGCCGACAGGGAATTTCCACAGATACGCAGTATTTT
CASSRQGISTDTQYF
>TRBV15|TRBJ1-6|.|.
TGTGCCACCAGCAGTCAAGCCACGGCGACCCTCCACTTT
CATSSQATATLHF
>TRBV3-1|TRBJ2-6|.|.
TGTGCCAGCAGCCCTCGTAGAGCGGCGAGCTCTGGGGCCAACGTCCTGACTTTC
CASSPRRAASSGANVLTF
>TRBV12-3/TRBV12-4|TRBJ2-7|few|.
TGTGCCAGCAGTTTTTTGTCGGGGAGCTCCTACGAGCAGTACTTC
CASSFLSGSSYEQYF
>TRBV11-2|TRBJ2-6|.|.
TGTGCCAGCAGCTTCATGGAGGGGCGCTCTGGGGCCAACGTCCTGACTTTC
CASSFMEGRSGANVLTF
>TRBV18|TRBJ2-7|.|.
TGTGCCAGCTCACCACCGACGCGTAACTACGAGCAGTACTTC
CASSPPTRNYEQYF
>TRBV29-1|TRBJ2-3|few|TRBD2
TGCAGCGTGATTGGACTAGCGGGGGGTAATTTAGCAGATACGCAGTATTTT
CSVIGLAGGNLADTQYF
>TRBV20-1|TRBJ2-3|few|.
TGCAGTGCTCACGACCCGTGGGAAACAGATACGCAGTATTTT
CSAHDPWETDTQYF
>TRBV4-3|TRBJ1-2|.|.
TGCGCCAGCAGCCGAACGGACAGCTATGGCTACACCTTC
CASSRTDSYGYTF
>TRBV7-9|TRBJ1-1|few|TRBD1
TGTGCCAGCGGAGGGACAGGAAACACTGAAGCTTTCTTT
CASGGTGNTEAFF
>TRBV7-9|TRBJ1-3|few|.
TGTGCCAGCAGTCAAAAAACCATATATTTT
CASSQKTIYF
>TRBV20-1|TRBJ2-3|few|.
TGCAGTGCTAGGGTCCAGGGGGGGGGCACAGATACGCAGTATTTT
CSARVQGGGTDTQYF
>TRBV28|TRBJ2-7|.|TRBD2
TGTTCCAGCAGTAGCCAAGCGGGATACGAGCAGTACTTC
CSSSSQAGYEQYF
>TRBV4-3|TRBJ2-1|few|.
TGCGCCAGCAGCCGCGGGACGGCCGCCTACAATGAGCAGTTCTTC
CASSRGTAAYNEQFF
>TRBV4-2|TRBJ2-3|.|.
TGTGCCAGCAGTCCACAAAAGGGGCTGGGGGCAGATACGCAGTATTTT
CASSPQKGLGADTQYF
>TRBV7-2|TRBJ2-3|.|TRBD2
TGTGCCAGCAGCCCTGAAGGACTAGCGGGTTCAGATACGCAGTATTTT
CASSPEGLAGSDTQYF
>TRBV10-2|TRBJ2-4|few|.
TGCGCCACCAGGAGTGGGCTAGCGCAAGGTTTGATAGCCAAAAACATTCAGTACTTC
CATRSGLAQGLIAKNIQYF
>TRBV12-3/TRBV12-4|TRBJ1-1|many|TRBD1
TGTGCCAGCAGTATTTGGGACAGAGTTAACACTGAAGCTTTCTTT
CASSIWDRVNTEAFF
>TRBV7-9|TRBJ2-4|.|.
TGTGCCAGCAGCCCGGCGGGACCCGGTGCCTTATACATTCAGTACTTC
CASSPAGPGALYIQYF
>TRBV7-2|TRBJ2-1|.|.
TGTGCCAGCAGCTTAGGCGGACGTGATGAGCAGTTCTTC
CASSLGGRDEQFF
>TRBV12-3/TRBV12-4|TRBJ2-3|many|.
TGTGCCAGCAGTTTAGTCGGACTTACTAGCACAGATACGCAGTATTTT
CASSLVGLTSTDTQYF
>TRBV6-1|TRBJ2-3|.|.
TGTGCCAGCAGTGAAAGCAGCGGTAGCACAGATACGCAGTATTTT
CASSESSGSTDTQYF
>TRBV29-1|TRBJ2-4|.|.
TGCAGCGTTCTCCCTTGGCCTGCCACTGGGACATTTCAGTACTTC
CSVLPWPATGTFQYF
>TRBV20-1|TRBJ2-7|.|TRBD2
TGCAGTGCTAGGTCCCCGCGGGGGGGCCGACACGAGCAGTACTTC
CSARSPRGGRHEQYF
>TRBV20-1|TRBJ1-1|.|.
TGCAGTGCTAGACAAAAAACTCTGGCTTTCTTT
CSARQKTLAFF
>TRBV20-1|TRBJ2-3|many|.
TGCAGTGCTAGAGATTTCAAGAAGATCACAGATACGCAGTATTTT
CSARDFKKITDTQYF
>TRBV20-1|TRBJ1-6|.|.
TGCAGTGCCCCGAGGGAGGGATCTAATTCACCCCTCCACTTT
CSAPREGSNSPLHF
>TRBV4-3|TRBJ2-7|few|TRBD2
TGCGCCAGCAGCTTAACTATCGGGACTAGTGAGTACTTC
CASSLTIGTSEYF
>TRBV12-5|TRBJ1-2|.|.
TGTGCTAGTCCCAAGGGCTACACCTTC
CASPKGYTF
>TRBV6-2/TRBV6-3|TRBJ2-1|few|.
TGTGCCAGCAGTACCTCCTGGGACCCCCAAAATGAGCAGTTCTTC
CASSTSWDPQNEQFF
>TRBV7-7|TRBJ2-2|few|.
TGTGCCAGCAGCTTACAGGGTTCGGGCGGGGAGCTGTTTTTT
CASSLQGSGGELFF